This TCR beta chain derives from a study of blood T cell repertoires in COVID-19. Study-level background: Sample material is recorded as cDNA or gDNA derived from T cells, B-cell-depleted T cells, or PBMCs.

Profiling relied on immunoSEQ multiplex PCR, and the TCRdb table lists in-frame clones only, not all of them. There are some 250,000 clones in the sample; 70% to 90% occur only once, and approximately 6.8% lies in the top ten. The CDR3 spans 15 residues. The germline V gene has CDR1 MNHEY and CDR2 SVGAGI. The germline V and J ends were trimmed by 9 bases and 4 bases, with 16 bases remaining between them. Sequencing input: peripheral blood. The TCR was taken from a woman in her 70s with active or convalescent COVID-19. The rearrangement links TRBV6-5 to TRBJ1-6; possibly TRBD1 for D (5 bases). The CDR3 sequence: CASLRDRAYNSPLHF. CDR3 bases: TGTGCCAGTCTCAGGGATCGGGCTTATAATTCACCCCTCCACTTT.